This T cell receptor beta chain comes out of a study of blood T cell repertoires in COVID-19. Study context: Specimens from acute and convalescent COVID-19 originated in the United States, Italy and Spain.

Some clones are missing from TCRdb's copy, which holds only in-frame ones; the method was immunoSEQ multiplex PCR. The data hold around 100,000 clones, with about 84% observed a single time. Germline V gene sequence: CDR1 SGHNT, CDR2 YYREEE (reference sequence). This CDR3 region has 15 residues. The ends lost 4 bases at V and 5 bases at J; junction bases unmatched: 10. The rearrangement joins TRBV5-4 to TRBJ2-7; TRBD1 matches 9 bases. Source material: peripheral blood. The TCR was taken from a human donor in a cohort sampled during active COVID-19. The CDR3 is CASSPNRGRVHEQYF. CDR3 nucleotides: TGTGCCAGCAGCCCTAACAGGGGGCGAGTCCACGAGCAGTACTTC.